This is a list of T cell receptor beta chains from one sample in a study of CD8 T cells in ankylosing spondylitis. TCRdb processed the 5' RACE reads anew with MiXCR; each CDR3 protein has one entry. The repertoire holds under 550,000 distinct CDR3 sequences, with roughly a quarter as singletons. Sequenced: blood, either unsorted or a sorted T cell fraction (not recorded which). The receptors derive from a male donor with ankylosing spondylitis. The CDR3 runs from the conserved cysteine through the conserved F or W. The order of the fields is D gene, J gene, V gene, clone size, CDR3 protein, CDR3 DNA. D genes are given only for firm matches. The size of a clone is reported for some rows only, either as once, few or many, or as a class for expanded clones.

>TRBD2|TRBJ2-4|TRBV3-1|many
CASSAGGNIQYF
TGTGCCAGCTCCGCGGGGGGTAACATTCAGTACTTC
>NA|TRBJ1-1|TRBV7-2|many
CASSPAGGTEAFF
TGTGCCAGCAGCCCCGCCGGGGGCACTGAAGCTTTCTTT
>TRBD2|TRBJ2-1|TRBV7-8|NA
CASSRTGTSVPTEQFF
TGTGCCAGCAGCAGGACCGGGACTAGCGTCCCTACTGAGCAGTTCTTC
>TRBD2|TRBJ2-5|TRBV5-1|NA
CASSLAVAGDQETQYF
TGCGCCAGCAGCTTGGCCGTAGCGGGAGACCAAGAGACCCAGTACTTC
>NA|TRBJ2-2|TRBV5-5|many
CASSYLINTGELFF
TGTGCCAGCAGCTACTTAATCAACACCGGGGAGCTGTTTTTT
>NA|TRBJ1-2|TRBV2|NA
CASSELTAGYGYTF
TGTGCCAGCAGTGAGTTAACGGCGGGCTATGGCTACACCTTC
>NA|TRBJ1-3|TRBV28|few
CASSLGTGYTIYF
TGTGCCAGCAGTTTAGGGACGGGGTACACCATATATTTT
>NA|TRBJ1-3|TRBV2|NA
CASSEARGGPIYF
TGTGCCAGCAGTGAAGCGCGCGGGGGTCCCATATATTTT
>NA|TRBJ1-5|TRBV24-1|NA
CATSDAVYNQPQHF
TGTGCCACCAGTGATGCGGTGTACAATCAGCCCCAGCATTTT
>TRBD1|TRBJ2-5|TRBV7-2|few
CASSLAGQAWETQYF
TGTGCCAGCAGCTTAGCGGGACAGGCTTGGGAGACCCAGTACTTC
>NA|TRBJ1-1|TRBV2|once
CASRRTQGTEAFF
TGTGCCAGCCGAAGGACTCAGGGCACTGAAGCTTTCTTT
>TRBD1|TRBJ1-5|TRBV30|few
CAWGQGQPQHF
TGTGCCTGGGGACAGGGCCAGCCCCAGCATTTT
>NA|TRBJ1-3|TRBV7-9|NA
CASSRPGSGNTIYF
TGTGCCAGCAGCCGCCCAGGGAGTGGAAACACCATATATTTT
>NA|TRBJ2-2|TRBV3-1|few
CASSQGPQNTGELFF
TGTGCCAGCAGCCAAGGGCCACAGAACACCGGGGAGCTGTTTTTT
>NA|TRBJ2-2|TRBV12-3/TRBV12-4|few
CASSLLDNTGELFF
TGTGCCAGCAGTTTATTGGATAACACCGGGGAGCTGTTTTTT
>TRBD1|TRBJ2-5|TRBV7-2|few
CASSLLGTGQETQYF
TGTGCCAGCAGCTTACTCGGGACAGGCCAAGAGACCCAGTACTTC
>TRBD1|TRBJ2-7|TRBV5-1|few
CASSRRTGRSYEQYF
TGCGCCAGCAGCAGACGGACAGGGAGAAGCTACGAGCAGTACTTC
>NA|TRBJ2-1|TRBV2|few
CASSSRGDNEQFF
TGTGCCAGCAGTTCTAGGGGGGACAATGAGCAGTTCTTC
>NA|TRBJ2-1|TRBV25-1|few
CASSEPTGTSNNEQFF
TGTGCCAGCAGTGAACCAACCGGGACTTCCAACAATGAGCAGTTCTTC
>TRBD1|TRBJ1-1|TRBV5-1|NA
CASSSGQGRTEAFF
TGCGCCAGCAGCTCGGGACAGGGGAGGACTGAAGCTTTCTTT
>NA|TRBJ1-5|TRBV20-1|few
CSAYQGSLSNQPQHF
TGCAGTGCTTATCAGGGGTCACTGAGCAATCAGCCCCAGCATTTT
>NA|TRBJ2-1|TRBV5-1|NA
CASSPPSATYNEQFF
TGCGCCAGCAGCCCTCCTAGCGCGACCTACAATGAGCAGTTCTTC
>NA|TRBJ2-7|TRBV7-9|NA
CASSPSWDVSYEQYF
TGTGCCAGCAGCCCGTCCTGGGACGTCTCCTACGAGCAGTACTTC
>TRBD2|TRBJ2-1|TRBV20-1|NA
CSASSASGYYNEQFF
TGCAGTGCTAGTTCGGCTAGCGGCTACTACAATGAGCAGTTCTTC
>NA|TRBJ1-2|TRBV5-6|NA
CASSAGWGINGYTF
TGTGCCAGCAGCGCCGGCTGGGGGATAAATGGCTACACCTTC
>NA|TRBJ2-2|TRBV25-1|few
CASKGPVTGELFF
TGTGCCAGCAAGGGGCCAGTCACCGGGGAGCTGTTTTTT
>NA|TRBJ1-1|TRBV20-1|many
CSARGGHPEAFF
TGCAGTGCTAGGGGGGGACACCCTGAAGCTTTCTTT
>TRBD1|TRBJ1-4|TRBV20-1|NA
CSASWTGVNEKLFF
TGCAGTGCTAGCTGGACAGGGGTGAATGAAAAACTGTTTTTT
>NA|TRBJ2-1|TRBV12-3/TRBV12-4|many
CASSLGAINNEQFF
TGTGCCAGCAGTTTGGGGGCTATCAACAATGAGCAGTTCTTC
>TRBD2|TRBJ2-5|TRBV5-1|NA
CASSLTSEQETQYF
TGCGCCAGCAGTCTGACTAGCGAGCAAGAGACCCAGTACTTC
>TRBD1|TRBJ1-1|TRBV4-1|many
CASSQAFRGRTEAFF
TGCGCCAGCAGCCAAGCTTTCAGGGGGCGTACTGAAGCTTTCTTT
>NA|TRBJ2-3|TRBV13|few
CASSVLREPLTDTQYF
TGTGCCAGCAGCGTCCTCCGGGAGCCACTGACAGATACGCAGTATTTT
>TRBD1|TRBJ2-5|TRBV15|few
CATSRSTGGQETQYF
TGTGCCACCAGCAGATCGACAGGGGGCCAGGAGACCCAGTACTTC
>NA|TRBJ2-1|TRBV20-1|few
CSAPLVAVTEQFF
TGCAGTGCCCCACTGGTTGCGGTCACGGAGCAGTTCTTC
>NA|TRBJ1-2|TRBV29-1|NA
CSVEFGDGYTF
TGCAGCGTTGAGTTTGGGGATGGCTACACCTTC
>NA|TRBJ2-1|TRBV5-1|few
CASSLARTVIYNEQFF
TGCGCCAGCAGCTTGGCCCGGACAGTAATCTACAATGAGCAGTTCTTC
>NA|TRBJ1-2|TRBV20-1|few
CSARDPRLGSNYGYTF
TGCAGTGCTAGAGATCCTCGGCTGGGTTCTAACTATGGCTACACCTTC
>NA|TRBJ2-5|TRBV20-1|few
CSASSRGIGTQYF
TGCAGTGCTAGTTCGAGGGGTATAGGGACCCAGTACTTC
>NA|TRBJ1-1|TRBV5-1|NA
CASSLGTRAEAFF
TGCGCCAGCAGCCTGGGGACTAGGGCTGAAGCTTTCTTT
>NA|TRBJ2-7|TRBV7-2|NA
CASSPPGRDYEQYF
TGTGCCAGCAGCCCACCTGGCAGGGACTACGAGCAGTACTTC
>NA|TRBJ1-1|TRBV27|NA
CASRGRGAEAFF
TGTGCCAGCAGGGGGCGGGGGGCTGAAGCTTTCTTT
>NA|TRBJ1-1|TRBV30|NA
CAWSWAGNTEAFF
TGTGCCTGGAGTTGGGCAGGCAACACTGAAGCTTTCTTT
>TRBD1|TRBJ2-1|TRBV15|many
CATSRGGRTGNEQFF
TGTGCCACCAGCAGAGGGGGACGGACAGGAAATGAGCAGTTCTTC
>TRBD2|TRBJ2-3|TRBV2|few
CASSASSGFGTDTQYF
TGTGCCAGCAGTGCCTCTAGCGGGTTCGGCACAGATACGCAGTATTTT
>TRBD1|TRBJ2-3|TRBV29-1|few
CSTEGTGPTDTQYF
TGCAGCACTGAGGGGACAGGGCCCACAGATACGCAGTATTTT
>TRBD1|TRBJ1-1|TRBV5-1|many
CASSPGQANTEAFF
TGCGCCAGCAGCCCGGGACAGGCGAACACTGAAGCTTTCTTT
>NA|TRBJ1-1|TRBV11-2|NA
CASSPIFLIAFF
TGTGCCAGCAGCCCCATATTTTTGATAGCTTTCTTT
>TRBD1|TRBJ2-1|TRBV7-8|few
CASSLVRGQNNEQFF
TGTGCCAGCAGCTTAGTCAGGGGACAGAACAATGAGCAGTTCTTC
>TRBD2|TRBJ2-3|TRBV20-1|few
CSARVLTSGATDTQYF
TGCAGTGCTAGAGTCCTGACTAGCGGGGCGACAGATACGCAGTATTTT
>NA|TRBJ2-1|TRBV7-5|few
CISVSEALGLAERRSYNEQFF
NA
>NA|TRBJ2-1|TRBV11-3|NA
CASSLDRGPYNEQFF
TGTGCCAGCAGCTTAGATCGGGGACCGTACAATGAGCAGTTCTTC
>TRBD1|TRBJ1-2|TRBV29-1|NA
CSVSGGDRGGYTF
TGCAGCGTCTCAGGGGGGGATCGGGGTGGCTACACCTTC